This is a list of T cell receptor beta chains from one sample in a study of blood T cell repertoires in COVID-19. Clones were sequenced by immunoSEQ multiplex PCR, and TCRdb holds only the in-frame ones, with some missing. The data contain about 180,000 clones, 87% of them singletons. Sequencing input: peripheral blood. These receptors were collected from a middle-aged man with active or convalescent COVID-19. Both conserved end residues are part of each CDR3. D genes are given only for firm matches. Rows may omit the clone size; those that give it use once, few, many or a size class.

CDR3nt: TGTGCCAGCAGGGAGGGGCGGGAAAAACTGTTTTTT; CDR3aa: CASREGREKLFF; j_gene: TRBJ1-4; v_gene: TRBV28; abundance: .; d_gene: .
CDR3nt: TGTGCCAGCGGAGGGGCAGCCTTCAGGCAGTACTTC; CDR3aa: CASGGAAFRQYF; j_gene: TRBJ2-7; v_gene: TRBV7-2; abundance: .; d_gene: .
CDR3nt: TGTGCCAGCAGTTTACGGGGCAATGAGCAGTTCTTC; CDR3aa: CASSLRGNEQFF; j_gene: TRBJ2-1; v_gene: TRBV12-3/TRBV12-4; abundance: .; d_gene: .
CDR3nt: TGTGCCAGCAGTCCTACCCCGGGACTCTCGTTCTTC; CDR3aa: CASSPTPGLSFF; j_gene: TRBJ2-1; v_gene: TRBV12-3/TRBV12-4; abundance: .; d_gene: .
CDR3nt: TGTGCCAGCAGTTCGTTCCTCGGCGGGGAGCTGTTTTTT; CDR3aa: CASSSFLGGELFF; j_gene: TRBJ2-2; v_gene: TRBV6-5; abundance: .; d_gene: .
CDR3nt: TGTGCCAGCTCACCCAGGGGAGGGGTTCGGGAGACCCAGTACTTC; CDR3aa: CASSPRGGVRETQYF; j_gene: TRBJ2-5; v_gene: TRBV18; abundance: .; d_gene: .
CDR3nt: TGTGCCAGCAGCGGGGACAGCCACTACAATGAGCAGTTCTTC; CDR3aa: CASSGDSHYNEQFF; j_gene: TRBJ2-1; v_gene: TRBV9; abundance: few; d_gene: TRBD1
CDR3nt: TGTGCTAGCAGCTTAGCCTTCGGGGGGACCAGCTACAATGAGCAGTTCTTC; CDR3aa: CASSLAFGGTSYNEQFF; j_gene: TRBJ2-1; v_gene: TRBV7-7; abundance: .; d_gene: TRBD2
CDR3nt: TGTGCCAGTAGTGGCCCTCCCTCCTACAATGAGCAGTTCTTC; CDR3aa: CASSGPPSYNEQFF; j_gene: TRBJ2-1; v_gene: TRBV19; abundance: .; d_gene: .
CDR3nt: TGCAGCGTGGAAAGGGGGGGATCGGGTGGCTACACCTTC; CDR3aa: CSVERGGSGGYTF; j_gene: TRBJ1-2; v_gene: TRBV29-1; abundance: .; d_gene: .
CDR3nt: TGTGCCAGCACCACTTATTGGGGGCTTAAGAACACTGAAGCTTTCTTT; CDR3aa: CASTTYWGLKNTEAFF; j_gene: TRBJ1-1; v_gene: TRBV28; abundance: .; d_gene: .
CDR3nt: TGCAGTGCTAGGCGGGACAGGTATGACACCTTC; CDR3aa: CSARRDRYDTF; j_gene: TRBJ1-2; v_gene: TRBV20-1; abundance: .; d_gene: TRBD1
CDR3nt: TGTGCCACCAGCAGAGAACTCGGGGAGCTGTTTTTT; CDR3aa: CATSRELGELFF; j_gene: TRBJ2-2; v_gene: TRBV15; abundance: .; d_gene: .
CDR3nt: TGTGCCAGCAGTACAGGACTACCCTATGGCTACACCTTC; CDR3aa: CASSTGLPYGYTF; j_gene: TRBJ1-2; v_gene: TRBV12-3/TRBV12-4; abundance: .; d_gene: .
CDR3nt: TGTGCCAGCAGCCGGGGACAGAACTATGGCTACACCTTC; CDR3aa: CASSRGQNYGYTF; j_gene: TRBJ1-2; v_gene: TRBV7-9; abundance: .; d_gene: TRBD1
CDR3nt: TGCAGTGCTAGTAAAAGGGCTAGCGGGGGGGCGGGCACAGATACGCAGTATTTT; CDR3aa: CSASKRASGGAGTDTQYF; j_gene: TRBJ2-3; v_gene: TRBV20-1; abundance: once; d_gene: TRBD2
CDR3nt: TGTGCCACTTCGGTGGGAGCGGACCATTCTCAGCAGTTCTTC; CDR3aa: CATSVGADHSQQFF; j_gene: TRBJ2-1; v_gene: TRBV24-1; abundance: .; d_gene: .
CDR3nt: TGTGCCTGGCTTACCGGGACAGCCAACACCGGGGAGCTGTTTTTT; CDR3aa: CAWLTGTANTGELFF; j_gene: TRBJ2-2; v_gene: TRBV30; abundance: once; d_gene: TRBD1
CDR3nt: TGCGCCAGCAGCCCCCGGACAGGGGGCTCTCACTATGGCTACACCTTC; CDR3aa: CASSPRTGGSHYGYTF; j_gene: TRBJ1-2; v_gene: TRBV10-2; abundance: .; d_gene: TRBD1
CDR3nt: TGTGCCAGCAGCCAAGTTGGGGCAGTGAGTGAAGCTTTCTTT; CDR3aa: CASSQVGAVSEAFF; j_gene: TRBJ1-1; v_gene: TRBV3-1/TRBV3-2; abundance: .; d_gene: .
CDR3nt: TGCGCCAGCAGCCAAGTCTCAGGGGTTGGCTACACCTTC; CDR3aa: CASSQVSGVGYTF; j_gene: TRBJ1-2; v_gene: TRBV4-1; abundance: .; d_gene: .
CDR3nt: TGTGCCAGCAGCTTGTCGCCAGCCTACAATGAGCAGTTCTTC; CDR3aa: CASSLSPAYNEQFF; j_gene: TRBJ2-1; v_gene: TRBV5-5; abundance: .; d_gene: .
CDR3nt: TGTGCCAGCAGTTTTCGGGGGAACTATGGCTACACCTTC; CDR3aa: CASSFRGNYGYTF; j_gene: TRBJ1-2; v_gene: TRBV12-3/TRBV12-4; abundance: .; d_gene: .
CDR3nt: TGTGCCACCAGCAGATCACCGACAGGGACGAATCAGCCCCAGCATTTT; CDR3aa: CATSRSPTGTNQPQHF; j_gene: TRBJ1-5; v_gene: TRBV15; abundance: .; d_gene: TRBD1
CDR3nt: TGCGCCAGCAGCCGGGACAGGGGCACAGATACGCAGTATTTT; CDR3aa: CASSRDRGTDTQYF; j_gene: TRBJ2-3; v_gene: TRBV5-1; abundance: .; d_gene: TRBD1